This is a list of T cell receptor beta chains from one sample in a study of T-cell reconstitution after alpha-beta-depleted transplantation in children. In TCRdb, the PCR reads were re-called with MiXCR into one record per CDR3 protein. Of roughly 500,000 distinct CDR3 sequences in the sample, over 9.5% were seen once. The starting material was PBMCs, obtained before TCRalphabeta/CD19-depleted stem cell transplant. The receptor set was obtained from a child aged 2-15 years with inherited bone marrow failure, due to receive a stem cell transplant. Each CDR3 is given with its conserved first and last residue. The D gene is left open where the match is weak. Some rows mark clone size as missing; the rest say once, few, many or name a class of expanded clone.

>TRBJ2-7|TRBD2|TRBV24-1|many
CATSEPGLAGDEQYF
TGTGCCACCAGTGAGCCGGGACTAGCGGGAGACGAGCAGTACTTC
>TRBJ1-1|-|TRBV4-2|many
CASSQDGRITEAFF
TGTGCCAGCAGCCAAGATGGCCGCATCACTGAAGCTTTCTTT
>TRBJ2-3|-|TRBV4-3|few
CASSQDGASSLGDTQYF
TGCGCCAGCAGCCAAGACGGGGCTAGCAGTCTCGGAGATACGCAGTATTTT
>TRBJ2-7|TRBD2|TRBV4-3|few
CASSQDIEGGNEQYF
TGCGCCAGCAGCCAAGATATTGAGGGAGGGAACGAGCAGTACTTC
>TRBJ2-2|-|TRBV29-1|many
CSVRLPRGGAGELFF
TGCAGCGTCAGACTACCCAGGGGGGGTGCCGGGGAGCTGTTTTTT
>TRBJ2-3|-|TRBV12-3/TRBV12-4|many
CASSIGARRTDTQYF
TGTGCCAGCAGTATAGGTGCGAGACGCACAGATACGCAGTATTTT
>TRBJ1-2|-|TRBV4-1|many
CATLGENYGYTF
TGCGCCACCTTGGGGGAGAACTATGGCTACACCTTC
>TRBJ2-3|-|TRBV7-2|many
CASSPSLPRGDTQYF
TGTGCCAGCAGCCCAAGCCTTCCAAGGGGAGATACGCAGTATTTT
>TRBJ2-7|TRBD2|TRBV14|-
CASSHRAGEGFEQYF
TGTGCCAGCAGCCATCGGGCGGGAGAAGGTTTCGAGCAGTACTTC
>TRBJ1-4|-|TRBV10-2|many
CASTFGVGADEKLFF
TGCGCCAGCACTTTCGGCGTTGGGGCGGATGAAAAACTGTTTTTT
>TRBJ2-7|TRBD2|TRBV5-6|-
CASSLGLAGESVWQYF
TGTGCCAGCAGTTTGGGACTAGCGGGAGAGTCCGTGTGGCAGTACTTC
>TRBJ2-1|-|TRBV29-1|many
CSVVRQLEQFF
TGCAGCGTTGTTAGGCAGCTTGAGCAGTTCTTC
>TRBJ2-4|TRBD2|TRBV6-1|many
CASSEYLVSGIDGDKNIQYF
TGTGCCAGCAGTGAATATCTCGTTAGCGGGATAGATGGGGACAAAAACATTCAGTACTTC
>TRBJ1-5|-|TRBV12-3/TRBV12-4|many
CASSLGQGVLPQHF
TGTGCCAGCAGTTTAGGGCAGGGAGTCCTGCCCCAGCATTTT
>TRBJ2-3|-|TRBV4-1|many
CPSSQEKRSTDTQYF
TGCCCCAGCAGCCAAGAAAAGCGTAGCACAGATACGCAGTATTTT
>TRBJ2-1|-|TRBV1|-
CTSSQVGGGRMVLNEQFF
TGCACCAGCAGCCAAGTAGGCGGGGGGCGAATGGTTTTAAATGAGCAGTTCTTC
>TRBJ1-1|-|TRBV3-1|-
CASSQAGKGSREAFF
TGTGCCAGCAGCCAAGCCGGGAAGGGGTCTAGAGAAGCTTTCTTT
>TRBJ2-3|-|TRBV4-3|few
CASSQGWNFRGTDTQYF
TGCGCCAGCAGCCAAGGGTGGAACTTCCGGGGGACAGATACGCAGTATTTT
>TRBJ1-2|-|TRBV27|many
CASSSQAGDGYTF
TGTGCCAGCAGTTCTCAGGCTGGGGATGGCTACACCTTC
>TRBJ2-7|TRBD2|TRBV5-1|many
CASSPGLAGHYEQYF
TGCGCCAGCAGCCCGGGACTAGCGGGACACTACGAGCAGTACTTC
>TRBJ2-5|-|TRBV10-2|many
CASPTSFIQETQYF
TGCGCCAGCCCAACTAGTTTCATCCAAGAGACCCAGTACTTC
>TRBJ2-7|TRBD2|TRBV7-2|many
CASSPPASGRSYEQYF
TGTGCCAGCAGCCCCCCCGCTAGCGGGAGGTCATACGAGCAGTACTTC
>TRBJ2-7|TRBD2|TRBV2|many
CASSQIGTSVNEQYF
TGTGCCAGCAGTCAGATCGGGACTAGCGTGAACGAGCAGTACTTC
>TRBJ2-3|-|TRBV27|many
CASSPHVGGRMDTQYF
TGTGCCAGCAGTCCCCACGTTGGGGGGAGGATGGATACGCAGTATTTT
>TRBJ2-3|-|TRBV28|-
CASSPDTRWEDTQYF
TGTGCCAGCAGCCCCGACACCCGTTGGGAGGATACGCAGTATTTT
>TRBJ2-1|-|TRBV7-2|many
CASSYREHSYNEQFF
TGTGCCAGCAGCTACAGGGAACACTCATACAATGAGCAGTTCTTC
>TRBJ2-3|TRBD2|TRBV10-3|many
CAISVRHEPGLAQDTQYF
TGTGCCATCAGTGTGAGGCATGAACCGGGACTAGCTCAAGATACGCAGTATTTT
>TRBJ2-7|TRBD1|TRBV4-2|many
CASSQGQGGLYEQYF
TGTGCCAGCAGCCAAGGACAGGGGGGTCTCTACGAGCAGTACTTC
>TRBJ2-2|-|TRBV6-5|many
CASSWNRRLVVIPGELFF
TGTGCCAGCAGTTGGAACCGTCGACTAGTGGTTATCCCCGGGGAGCTGTTTTTT
>TRBJ2-7|-|TRBV5-5|many
CASSAAGHLLSSYEQYF
TGTGCCAGCAGCGCAGCAGGACATCTCTTAAGCTCCTACGAGCAGTACTTC
>TRBJ2-7|-|TRBV6-2/TRBV6-3|many
CASSYLVRDYEQYF
TGTGCCAGCAGCTATCTAGTGAGGGACTACGAGCAGTACTTC
>TRBJ2-5|TRBD2|TRBV5-1|many
CASRLAGFGETQYF
TGCGCCAGCCGACTAGCGGGATTTGGAGAGACCCAGTACTTC
>TRBJ2-5|TRBD2|TRBV7-2|many
CASSLGTAGVGETQYF
TGTGCCAGCAGCTTAGGGACAGCGGGAGTGGGAGAGACCCAGTACTTC
>TRBJ2-7|-|TRBV19|-
CASSPGRAIYEQYF
TGTGCCAGTAGTCCGGGACGGGCGATCTACGAGCAGTACTTC
>TRBJ2-2|-|TRBV20-1|many
CSVPKLRGWNTGELFF
TGCAGTGTGCCAAAGCTACGGGGTTGGAACACCGGGGAGCTGTTTTTT
>TRBJ2-1|TRBD1|TRBV19|many
CASRSTGGEQFF
TGTGCCAGTAGATCGACAGGGGGTGAGCAGTTCTTC
>TRBJ2-5|-|TRBV19|few
CASSIKDSPWGETQYF
TGTGCCAGTAGTATTAAGGACTCTCCATGGGGAGAGACCCAGTACTTC
>TRBJ2-1|TRBD2|TRBV10-3|-
CATVGLAGGVGQANEQFF
TGTGCCACCGTGGGACTAGCGGGAGGAGTGGGCCAAGCCAATGAGCAGTTCTTC
>TRBJ2-3|-|TRBV4-3|-
CASSQGSRYTDTQYF
TGCGCCAGCAGCCAGGGTTCCCGTTACACAGATACGCAGTATTTT
>TRBJ2-1|TRBD1|TRBV28|many
CASSLGAGGHFNEQFF
TGTGCCAGCAGTTTGGGCGCAGGGGGCCATTTCAATGAGCAGTTCTTC
>TRBJ2-5|TRBD1|TRBV23-1|few
CASRIRDRGPQETQYF
TGCGCCAGCAGGATCCGGGACAGGGGGCCCCAAGAGACCCAGTACTTC
>TRBJ2-7|TRBD2|TRBV11-3|-
CASSLGRGSGLFEQYF
TGTGCCAGCAGCTTAGGTCGAGGTAGCGGGCTTTTCGAGCAGTACTTC
>TRBJ2-2|TRBD1|TRBV5-1|-
CASSRAVGQANTGELFF
TGCGCCAGCAGCCGCGCGGTAGGACAGGCGAACACCGGGGAGCTGTTTTTT
>TRBJ2-7|-|TRBV4-2|few
CASSQDSGLSYEQYF
TGTGCCAGCAGCCAAGACAGCGGGCTGAGCTACGAGCAGTACTTC